This TCR beta chain was profiled in a study of blood T cell repertoires in COVID-19. The authors' processing: Estimation of nucleated cell counts relied on the amplification of reference gene primers. Profiling relied on immunoSEQ multiplex PCR, and the TCRdb table lists in-frame clones only, not all of them. V and J calls and clone size are those listed in that table; D and trimming were worked out from the DNA. The sample lists 100,000 to 150,000 clones; roughly 90% were seen once. CDR3 length: 15 residues. The junction had 5 bases not matched to a gene; V was cut back by 5 bases and J by 4 bases. Germline CDR1 reads KGHDR; CDR2 reads SFDVKD.

This TCR was sampled from a man between 45 and 60 years old with acute or convalescent COVID-19. Sequenced material: peripheral blood. This chain joins TRBV24-1 and TRBJ2-3, with 10 bases aligning to TRBD1. The CDR3 spells CATSVATGGADTQYF. In nucleotides, the CDR3 is TGTGCCACCAGTGTCGCGACAGGGGGCGCAGATACGCAGTATTTT.